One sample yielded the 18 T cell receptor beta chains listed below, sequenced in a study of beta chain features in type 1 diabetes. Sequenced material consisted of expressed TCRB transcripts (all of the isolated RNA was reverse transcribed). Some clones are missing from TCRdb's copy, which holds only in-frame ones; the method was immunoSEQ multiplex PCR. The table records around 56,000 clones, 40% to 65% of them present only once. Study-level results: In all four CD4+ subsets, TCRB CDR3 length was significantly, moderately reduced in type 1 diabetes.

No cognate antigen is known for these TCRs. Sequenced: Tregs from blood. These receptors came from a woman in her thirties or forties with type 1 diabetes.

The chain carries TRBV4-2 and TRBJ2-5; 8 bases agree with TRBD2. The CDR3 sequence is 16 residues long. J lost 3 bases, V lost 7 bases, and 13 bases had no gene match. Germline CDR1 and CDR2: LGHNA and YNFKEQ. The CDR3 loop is CASTDRGGSAKETQYF. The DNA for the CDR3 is TGTGCCAGCACCGACCGGGGGGGAAGCGCCAAAGAGACCCAGTACTTC.

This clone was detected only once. DNA of the CDR3: TGTGCCAGCAGCTTCCAGGGATCCGATTCACCCCTCCACTTT. Its translation: CASSFQGSDSPLHF. V gene TRBV7-9 combines with J gene TRBJ1-6, with a tentative D call TRBD1 (5 bases). The ends were cut back, 3 bases at V and 8 bases at J, with 11 bases in the middle. Germline V gene lookup returns CDR1 SEHNR and CDR2 FQNEAQ (reference sequence). This CDR3 spans 14 amino acids.

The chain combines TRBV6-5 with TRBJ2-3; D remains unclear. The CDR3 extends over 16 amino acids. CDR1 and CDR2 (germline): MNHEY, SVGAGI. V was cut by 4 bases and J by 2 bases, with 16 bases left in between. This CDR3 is CASSSGSAPHTDTQYF. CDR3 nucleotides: TGTGCCAGCAGTTCTGGAAGCGCCCCGCACACAGATACGCAGTATTTT.

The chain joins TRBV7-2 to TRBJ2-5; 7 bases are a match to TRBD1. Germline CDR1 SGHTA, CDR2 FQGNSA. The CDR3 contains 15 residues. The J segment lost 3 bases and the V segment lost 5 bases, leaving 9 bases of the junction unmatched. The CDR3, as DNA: TGTGCCAGCAGCCCATACGGGACAGCAAAAGAGACCCAGTACTTC. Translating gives CASSPYGTAKETQYF.

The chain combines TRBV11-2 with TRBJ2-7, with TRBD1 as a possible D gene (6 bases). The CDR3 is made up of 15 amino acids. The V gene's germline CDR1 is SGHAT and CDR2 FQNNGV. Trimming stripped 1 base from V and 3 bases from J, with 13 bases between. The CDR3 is CASSLVGGRNYEQYF. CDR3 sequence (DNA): TGTGCCAGCAGCTTAGTTGGGGGCAGGAACTACGAGCAGTACTTC.

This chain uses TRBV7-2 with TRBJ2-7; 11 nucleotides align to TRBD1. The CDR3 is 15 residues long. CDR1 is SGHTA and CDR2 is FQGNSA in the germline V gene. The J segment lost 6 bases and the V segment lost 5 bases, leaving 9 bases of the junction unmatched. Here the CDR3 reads CASSPTGTGGLEQYF. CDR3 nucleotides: TGTGCCAGCAGCCCAACCGGGACAGGGGGGCTCGAGCAGTACTTC.

The CDR3 reads CSVGYTGVGETQYF. The CDR3 DNA sequence: TGCAGCGTGGGTTATACAGGGGTTGGGGAGACCCAGTACTTC. The chain has TRBV29-1 and TRBJ2-5; 7 bases agree with TRBD1. Germline V gene data show CDR1 as SQVTM and CDR2 as ANQGSEA. Trimming at V came to 6 bases and at J to 5 bases, leaving 12 bases not matched to a gene. The CDR3 sequence is 14 residues long.

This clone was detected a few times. The CDR3 nucleotides are TGCAGCGGAATTTCCGGGACAGGGGTGGCCTACAATGAGCAGTTCTTC. The encoded protein is CSGISGTGVAYNEQFF. V usage is TRBV29-1 and J usage is TRBJ2-1, with 10 bases fitting TRBD1. Germline V gene data show CDR1 as SQVTM and CDR2 as ANQGSEA. The CDR3 covers 16 residues. The V and J ends lost 7 bases and 2 bases, in that order; junction bases with no gene match: 11.

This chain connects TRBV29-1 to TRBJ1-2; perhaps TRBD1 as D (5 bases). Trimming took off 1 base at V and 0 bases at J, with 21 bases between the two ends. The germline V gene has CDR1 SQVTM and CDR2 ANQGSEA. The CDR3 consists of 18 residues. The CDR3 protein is CSVEGNPYAETANYGYTF. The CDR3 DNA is TGCAGCGTTGAAGGAAACCCGTACGCCGAGACAGCTAACTATGGCTACACCTTC.

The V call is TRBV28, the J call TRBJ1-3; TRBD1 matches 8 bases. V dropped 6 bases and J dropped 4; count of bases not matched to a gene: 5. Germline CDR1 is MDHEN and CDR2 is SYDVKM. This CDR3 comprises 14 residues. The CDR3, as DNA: TGTGCCAGCAGCACAGGGGGGTCCGGAAACACCATATATTTT. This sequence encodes CASSTGGSGNTIYF.

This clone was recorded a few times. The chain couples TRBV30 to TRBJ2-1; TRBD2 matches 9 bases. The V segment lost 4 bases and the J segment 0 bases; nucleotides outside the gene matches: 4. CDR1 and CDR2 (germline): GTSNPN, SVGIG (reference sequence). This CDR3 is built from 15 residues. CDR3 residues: CAWTPGLASYNEQFF. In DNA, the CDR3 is TGTGCCTGGACCCCGGGACTAGCCTCCTACAATGAGCAGTTCTTC.

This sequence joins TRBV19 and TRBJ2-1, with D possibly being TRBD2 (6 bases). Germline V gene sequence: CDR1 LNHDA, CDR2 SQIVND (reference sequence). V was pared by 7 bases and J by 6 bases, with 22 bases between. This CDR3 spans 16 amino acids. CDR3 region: CASTRSGTGGFNEQFF. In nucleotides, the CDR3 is TGTGCCAGTACCCGATCCGGGACTGGGGGTTTCAATGAGCAGTTCTTC.

The CDR3 DNA is TGTGCCAGCAGCTGGGGCAAGGACAGCCTTCGGGATGAGCAGTTCTTC. Residues: CASSWGKDSLRDEQFF. This chain uses TRBV7-2 with TRBJ2-1; D perhaps matches TRBD1 (6 bases). This CDR3 contains 16 residues. Trimming left V 4 bases short and J 8 bases short, with 21 bases between. Germline V gene lookup returns CDR1 SGHTA and CDR2 FQGNSA.

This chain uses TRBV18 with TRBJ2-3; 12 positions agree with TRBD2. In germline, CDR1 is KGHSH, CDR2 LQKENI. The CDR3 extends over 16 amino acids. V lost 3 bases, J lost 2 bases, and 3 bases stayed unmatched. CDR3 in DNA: TGTGCCAGCTCACCGGGACTAGCGGGCGTCACAGATACGCAGTATTTT. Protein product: CASSPGLAGVTDTQYF.

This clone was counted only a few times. CDR3 bases: TGTGCCAGCAGCTTGGGACAGGGCCACACTGAAGCTTTCTTT. This encodes CASSLGQGHTEAFF. This chain links TRBV7-8 with TRBJ1-1; the match to TRBD1 covers 9 bases. Trimming took 3 bases from V and 3 from J; bases not matched to a gene: 2. Germline CDR1 and CDR2: SGHVS and FQNEAQ. The CDR3 contains 14 residues.

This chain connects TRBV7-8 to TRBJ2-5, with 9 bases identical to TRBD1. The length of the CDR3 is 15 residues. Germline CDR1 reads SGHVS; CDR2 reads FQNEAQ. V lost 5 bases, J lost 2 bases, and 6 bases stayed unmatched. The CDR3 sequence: CASSPGQGFQETQYF. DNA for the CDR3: TGTGCCAGCAGCCCGGGACAGGGCTTTCAAGAGACCCAGTACTTC.

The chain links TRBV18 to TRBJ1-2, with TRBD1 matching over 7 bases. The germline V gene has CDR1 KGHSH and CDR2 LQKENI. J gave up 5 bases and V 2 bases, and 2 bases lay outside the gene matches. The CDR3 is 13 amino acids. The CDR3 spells CASSPGTVYGYTF. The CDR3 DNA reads TGTGCCAGCTCACCAGGGACAGTTTATGGCTACACCTTC. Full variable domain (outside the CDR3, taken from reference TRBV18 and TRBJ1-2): NAGVMQNPRHLVRRRGQEARLRCSPMKGHSHVYWYRQLPEEGLKFMVYLQKENIIDESGMPKERFSAEFPKEGPSILRIQQVVRGDSAAYFCASSPGTVYGYTFGSGTRLTVV.

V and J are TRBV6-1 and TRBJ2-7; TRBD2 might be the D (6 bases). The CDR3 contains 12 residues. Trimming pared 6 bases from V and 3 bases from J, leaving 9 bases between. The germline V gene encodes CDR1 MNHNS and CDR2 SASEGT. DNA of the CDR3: TGTGCCAGCAGCGGGGGTCTCTACGAGCAGTACTTC. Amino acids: CASSGGLYEQYF.